Presented here are 17 T cell receptor beta chains from one specimen sequenced in a study of blood T cell repertoires in COVID-19. The table came from immunoSEQ multiplex PCR; TCRdb's copy has only in-frame clones and leaves some out. The data show some 200,000 clones, about four fifths seen once. The sample was peripheral blood. Receptors originate from a woman in her thirties or forties with acute or convalescent COVID-19.

Only a few counts were recorded for this clone. The V gene is TRBV7-2, the J gene TRBJ1-2, with 12 bases aligning to TRBD1. CDR1 is SGHTA and CDR2 is FQGNSA in the germline V gene. J was trimmed by 4 bases and V by 8 bases; bases with no gene match: 5. The CDR3 spans 14 residues. This CDR3 is CASRQGQGAYGYTF. The CDR3 bases are TGTGCCAGCCGACAGGGACAGGGGGCCTATGGCTACACCTTC.

V gene TRBV6-5 combines with J gene TRBJ1-5, with 7 bases matching TRBD1. The CDR3 sequence is 14 residues long. V shed 6 bases, J shed 9 bases, and the junction held 11 bases outside the gene matches. Per germline, CDR1 MNHEY and CDR2 SVGAGI. The CDR3 DNA reads as TGTGCCAGCAGCCCAAACAGGGGAGGTCGGCCCCAGCATTTT. Translating gives CASSPNRGGRPQHF.

J is TRBJ2-5 and V is TRBV4-1, with 12 bases aligning to TRBD2. Looked up from germline, CDR1 is MGHRA and CDR2 is YSYEKL. CDR3 length: 16 residues. J was trimmed by 1 base and V by 4 bases; bases with no gene match: 4. Here the CDR3 reads CASSPLLAGGQETQYF. The CDR3 DNA sequence: TGCGCCAGCAGCCCGCTACTAGCGGGAGGCCAAGAGACCCAGTACTTC.

This clone was picked up one time. The chain has TRBV6-4 and TRBJ1-5, with no clear D. This CDR3 comprises 15 residues. Trimming cost V 2 bases and J 6 bases, with 14 bases left between them. Germline lookup yields CDR1 MRHNA and CDR2 SNTAGT. The CDR3 loop is CASSDRAVEGQPQHF. CDR3 in DNA: TGTGCCAGCAGTGACCGTGCGGTTGAGGGTCAGCCCCAGCATTTT.

The CDR3 bases are TGTGCCAGCGGGCTACAGGTTAATGAAAAACTGTTTTTT. Its protein product is CASGLQVNEKLFF. V is TRBV28 and J is TRBJ1-4; D might be TRBD1 (5 bases). Germline lookup yields CDR1 MDHEN and CDR2 SYDVKM. This CDR3 region has 13 residues. The V end lost 8 bases, the J end lost 4 bases, and 11 bases lay between the germline ends.

This clone was detected a few times. CDR3 sequence: CASSLTGAGRVYTEAFF. CDR3 coding DNA: TGCGCCAGCAGCTTGACGGGAGCAGGGAGGGTTTACACTGAAGCTTTCTTT. The chain couples TRBV5-1 to TRBJ1-1, with D perhaps matching TRBD1 (5 bases). Germline V gene lookup returns CDR1 SGHRS and CDR2 YFSETQ. The CDR3 sequence is 17 residues long. Trimming removed 1 base at V and 3 bases at J, with 19 bases between.

The rearrangement uses TRBV7-9 and TRBJ1-1; possibly TRBD1 for D (6 bases). This CDR3 is 15 amino acids long. Trimming removed 0 bases at V and 4 bases at J, with 12 bases between. Germline values: CDR1 SEHNR, CDR2 FQNEAQ (reference sequence). DNA for the CDR3: TGTGCCAGCAGCTTAGCAGGGGGTGGGGGCACTGAAGCTTTCTTT. Translating gives CASSLAGGGGTEAFF.

The chain employs TRBV9 and TRBJ2-6, with D hard to call. The V and J ends lost 4 bases and 4 bases respectively, with 24 bases between them. This CDR3 comprises 19 residues. Germline loops: CDR1 SGDLS, CDR2 YYNGEE. The CDR3 protein is CASSPGPRLDSPGANVLTF. The DNA of the CDR3 is TGTGCCAGCAGCCCCGGCCCTCGTCTAGACTCCCCCGGGGCCAACGTCCTGACTTTC.

The rearrangement uses TRBV11-2 and TRBJ2-1; 11 bases are a match to TRBD2. The germline gives CDR1 SGHAT, CDR2 FQNNGV. V lost 7 bases to trimming and J lost 6 bases; unmatched junction nucleotides: 5. CDR3 length: 14 residues. The CDR3 sequence is CASTNLAGGNEQFF. CDR3 coding DNA: TGTGCCAGCACTAACCTAGCGGGAGGCAATGAGCAGTTCTTC. Together with reference TRBV11-2 and TRBJ2-1, the CDR3 gives the full variable domain: EAGVAQSPRYKIIEKRQSVAFWCNPISGHATLYWYQQILGQGPKLLIQFQNNGVVDDSQLPKDRFSAERLKGVDSTLKIQPAKLEDSAVYLCASTNLAGGNEQFFGPGTRLTVL.

The CDR3 loop reads CASTPWGQIYRGYTF. The CDR3 DNA sequence: TGTGCCAGCACCCCCTGGGGGCAAATTTACCGTGGCTACACCTTC. The chain uses TRBV21-1 and TRBJ1-2; the table's D call, TRBD1, was not checked against the DNA. TRBV21-1 is listed as a pseudogene. The CDR3 loop spans 15 amino acids.

The V gene is TRBV9, the J gene TRBJ1-3; 11 nucleotides agree with TRBD1. The germline V gene encodes CDR1 SGDLS and CDR2 YYNGEE. Losses at the gene ends were 1 base for V and 0 bases for J; bases not matched to a gene: 12. The CDR3 runs 20 residues. The CDR3 loop reads CASSVSPGQGVRSSGNTIYF. Written as DNA, the CDR3 is TGTGCCAGCAGCGTATCCCCGGGACAGGGGGTAAGGAGCTCTGGAAACACCATATATTTT.

CDR3 sequence reads: CAWSVLEGLADFF. Written as DNA, the CDR3 is TGTGCCTGGAGTGTTCTGGAAGGACTAGCGGATTTCTTC. J is TRBJ2-1 and V is TRBV30; 10 nucleotides agree with TRBD2. The V gene's germline CDR1 is GTSNPN and CDR2 SVGIG (reference sequence). The CDR3 extends over 13 amino acids. V dropped 0 bases and J dropped 16; count of bases not matched to a gene: 9. The whole variable domain, filled in from reference TRBV30 and TRBJ2-1, reads SQTIHQWPATLVQPVGSPLSLECTVEGTSNPNLYWYRQAAGRGLQLLFYSVGIGQISSEVPQNLSASRPQDRQFILSSKKLLLSDSGFYLCAWSVLEGLADFFGPGTRLTVL.

The V gene is TRBV7-6, the J gene TRBJ2-7; 7 positions agree with TRBD2. The V and J ends lost 3 bases and 2 bases, in that order; junction bases with no gene match: 10. Germline loops: CDR1 SGHVS, CDR2 FNYEAQ. The CDR3 consists of 16 residues. The DNA of the CDR3 is TGTGCCAGCAGCTTTCTAGCGGTTCCGAACCCCTACGAGCAGTACTTC. Encoded protein: CASSFLAVPNPYEQYF.

The genes are TRBV7-2 and TRBJ1-3; 7 nucleotides match TRBD1. The germline V gene has CDR1 SGHTA and CDR2 FQGNSA. V lost 5 bases and J lost 9; bases outside the gene matches: 10. The CDR3 is 14 amino acids. In DNA, the CDR3 is TGTGCCAGCAGCCCCCGCCCCACAGGGGCCACCATATATTTT. Translated: CASSPRPTGATIYF.

V is TRBV3-1 (or the pseudogene TRBV3-2) and J is TRBJ2-7; TRBD2 matches 8 bases. CDR3 length equals 13 residues. Germline CDR1 reads LGHDT; CDR2 reads YNNKEL (reference sequence). V lost 4 bases to trimming and J lost 5 bases; unmatched junction nucleotides: 4. The CDR3 DNA follows: TGTGCCAGCAGCCTCGGGACTAGTAACGAGCAGTACTTC. Its protein product is CASSLGTSNEQYF.

The chain carries TRBV19 and TRBJ1-5; 7 bases are a match to TRBD1. CDR1 is LNHDA, CDR2 SQIVND, per germline (reference sequence). CDR3 length equals 17 residues. Trimming at V came to 4 bases and at J to 0 bases, leaving 9 bases not matched to a gene. The CDR3 DNA is TGTGCCAGTAGTAAAAGGACAGGTGGACATAGCAATCAGCCCCAGCATTTT. Translation gives CASSKRTGGHSNQPQHF. The whole variable domain, remainder taken from reference TRBV19 and TRBJ1-5, is DGGITQSPKYLFRKEGQNVTLSCEQNLNHDAMYWYRQDPGQGLRLIYYSQIVNDFQKGDIAEGYSVSREKKESFPLTVTSAQKNPTAFYLCASSKRTGGHSNQPQHFGDGTRLSIL.

J is TRBJ2-7 and V is TRBV5-1; perhaps TRBD1 as D (6 bases). This CDR3 has 16 residues. CDR1 and CDR2 (germline): SGHRS, YFSETQ. Trimming cost V 1 base and J 4 bases, with 18 bases left between them. The CDR3, as DNA: TGCGCCAGCAGCTTGTTTACAGGGTTGAAATTATACGAGCAGTACTTC. Protein: CASSLFTGLKLYEQYF. The entire variable domain, with the rest obtained from reference TRBV5-1 and TRBJ2-7, is as follows: KAGVTQTPRYLIKTRGQQVTLSCSPISGHRSVSWYQQTPGQGLQFLFEYFSETQRNKGNFPGRFSGRQFSNSRSEMNVSTLELGDSALYLCASSLFTGLKLYEQYFGPGTRLTVT.